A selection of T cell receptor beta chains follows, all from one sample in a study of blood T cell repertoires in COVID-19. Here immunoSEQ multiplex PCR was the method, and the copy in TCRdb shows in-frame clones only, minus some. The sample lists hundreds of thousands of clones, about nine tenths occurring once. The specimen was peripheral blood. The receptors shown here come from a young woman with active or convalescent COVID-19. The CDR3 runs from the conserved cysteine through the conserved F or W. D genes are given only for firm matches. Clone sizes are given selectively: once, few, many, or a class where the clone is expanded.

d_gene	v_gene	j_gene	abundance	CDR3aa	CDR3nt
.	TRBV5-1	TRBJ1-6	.	CASSSLDSNSPLHF	TGCGCCAGCAGCTCCCTGGACTCTAATTCACCCCTCCACTTT
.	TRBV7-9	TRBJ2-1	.	CASSLETGTNEQFF	TGTGCCAGCAGCTTAGAAACAGGGACCAATGAGCAGTTCTTC
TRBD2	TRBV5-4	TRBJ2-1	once	CASSPTSGGLVGEQFF	TGTGCCAGCAGCCCAACTAGCGGGGGCCTGGTTGGTGAGCAGTTCTTC
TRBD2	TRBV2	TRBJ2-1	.	CASSEALTSGGFDEQFF	TGTGCCAGCAGTGAAGCGCTGACTAGCGGGGGATTCGATGAGCAGTTCTTC
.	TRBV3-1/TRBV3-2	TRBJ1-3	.	CASSQVSGSGNTIYF	TGTGCCAGCAGCCAAGTGTCCGGGTCTGGAAACACCATATATTTT
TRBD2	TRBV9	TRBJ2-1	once	CASSVGAGGFYNEQFF	TGTGCCAGCAGCGTAGGGGCGGGAGGGTTTTACAATGAGCAGTTCTTC
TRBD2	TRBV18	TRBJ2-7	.	CASSPVSGGYEQYF	TGTGCCAGCTCACCCGTCTCGGGGGGCTACGAGCAGTACTTC
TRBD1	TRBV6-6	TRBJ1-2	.	CASRWDREANYGYTF	TGTGCCAGCAGATGGGACAGGGAGGCAAACTATGGCTACACCTTC
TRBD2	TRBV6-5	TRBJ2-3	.	CASNSGSDADTQYF	TGTGCCAGCAATAGCGGGAGTGATGCAGATACGCAGTATTTT
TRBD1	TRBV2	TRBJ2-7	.	CAGRQGSNYEQYF	TGTGCCGGCAGACAGGGTTCCAACTACGAGCAGTACTTC
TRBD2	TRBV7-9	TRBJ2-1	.	CASGTSGKGEQFF	TGTGCCAGTGGGACTAGCGGGAAGGGTGAGCAGTTCTTC
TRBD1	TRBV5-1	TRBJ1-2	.	CASSFYDRDYYGYTF	TGCGCCAGCAGCTTTTACGACAGGGACTACTATGGCTACACCTTC
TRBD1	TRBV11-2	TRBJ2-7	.	CASSLVGTTTGTPYEQYF	TGTGCCAGCAGCTTAGTGGGAACCACGACAGGGACCCCCTACGAGCAGTACTTC
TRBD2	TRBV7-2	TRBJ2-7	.	CASSLPGLAGVSYEQYF	TGTGCCAGCAGTTTGCCGGGACTAGCGGGCGTCTCCTACGAGCAGTACTTC
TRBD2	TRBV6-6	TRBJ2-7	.	CASSYRGGGAYEQYF	TGTGCCAGCAGTTACCGAGGCGGGGGGGCCTACGAGCAGTACTTC
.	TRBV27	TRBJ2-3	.	CASSPGTRGTDTQYF	TGTGCCAGCAGTCCCGGGACTCGAGGCACAGATACGCAGTATTTT
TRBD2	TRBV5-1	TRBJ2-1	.	CASSLFSGGPYNEQFF	TGCGCCAGCAGCTTGTTTAGCGGGGGCCCATACAATGAGCAGTTCTTC
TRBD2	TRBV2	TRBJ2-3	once	CASSEGLIPSGSLTDTQYF	TGTGCCAGCAGTGAAGGACTGATCCCAAGCGGGAGTCTAACAGATACGCAGTATTTT
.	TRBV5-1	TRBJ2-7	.	CASSSSDPTAYEQYF	TGCGCCAGCAGCTCGTCTGACCCGACAGCCTACGAGCAGTACTTC
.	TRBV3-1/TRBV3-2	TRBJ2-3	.	CASSQGSGRDTQYF	TGTGCCAGCAGCCAAGGCTCCGGGAGAGATACGCAGTATTTT
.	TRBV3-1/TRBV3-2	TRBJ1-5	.	CASSQGGRYGSGQPQHF	TGTGCCAGCAGCCAAGGGGGGAGGTACGGGTCAGGGCAGCCCCAGCATTTT
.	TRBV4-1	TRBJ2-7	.	CASSQAGKSYEQYF	TGCGCCAGCAGCCAAGCAGGAAAGAGTTACGAGCAGTACTTC
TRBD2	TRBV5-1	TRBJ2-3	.	CASSLGGTSGTDTQYF	TGCGCCAGCAGCTTGGGGGGGACTAGCGGCACAGATACGCAGTATTTT